This TCR beta chain derives from a study of T cell responses to AZD1222 COVID-19 vaccine. As regards this clone: Its antigen is not identified.

Study-level results: Once two AZD1222 doses were given, Spike-specific TCR breadth and depth went up. Baseline antibody screening turned up just a handful of seropositive AZD1222 recipients. CD4 TCRs covered the whole spike, strongest at regions 160-218 and 743-854. A mostly white British donor set with more females was recruited, and clonal diversity was possibly underestimated.

TCRdb keeps only in-frame clones here, not all; method: immunoSEQ multiplex PCR. The table includes about 170,000 clones, 70% to 90% detected once. This specimen was peripheral blood, taken 28 days after the second AZD1222 dose. This receptor was obtained from an adult who received the AZD1222 COVID-19 vaccine.

CDR3 amino acids: CASGRDTYEQYF. The CDR3 bases are TGTGCTAGTGGTCGTGACACTTACGAGCAGTACTTC. The V call is TRBV12-5, the J call TRBJ2-7; D is uncertain. This CDR3 comprises 12 residues. The germline CDR1 and CDR2 sequences are LGHNT and FRNRAP. Trimming pared 5 bases from V and 4 bases from J, leaving 9 bases between.